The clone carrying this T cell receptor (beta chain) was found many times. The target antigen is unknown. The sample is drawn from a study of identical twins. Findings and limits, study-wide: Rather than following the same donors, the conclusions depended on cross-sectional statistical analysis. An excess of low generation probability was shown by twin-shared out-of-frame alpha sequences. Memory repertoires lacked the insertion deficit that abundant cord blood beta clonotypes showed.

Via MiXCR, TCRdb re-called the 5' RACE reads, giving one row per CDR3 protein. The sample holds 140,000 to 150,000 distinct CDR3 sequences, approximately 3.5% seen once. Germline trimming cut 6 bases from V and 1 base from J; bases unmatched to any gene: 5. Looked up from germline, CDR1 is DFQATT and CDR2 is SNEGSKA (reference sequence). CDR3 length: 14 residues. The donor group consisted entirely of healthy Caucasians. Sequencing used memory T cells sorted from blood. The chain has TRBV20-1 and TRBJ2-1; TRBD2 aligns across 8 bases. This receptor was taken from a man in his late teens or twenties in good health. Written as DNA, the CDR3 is TGCAGTGCCAGCGGGAGTAGGTCCTACAATGAGCAGTTCTTC. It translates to CSASGSRSYNEQFF.